Described below is a single T cell receptor beta chain sequence and its context. Original processing methods: Nucleated cell counts were estimated from reference gene primer amplification. Produced via immunoSEQ multiplex PCR; TCRdb's table is partial and in-frame only. That table is the source of V, J and clone size, and D and trimming were worked out from the DNA. The sample lists more than 150,000 clones, nearly 80% seen once, with approximately 15% in the top ten. The data were obtained in a study of blood T cell repertoires in COVID-19. Study context: Samples taken during acute and convalescent COVID-19 were collected in the United States, Italy and Spain. Nucleic acid was either cDNA or gDNA, and it came from T cells, B-cell-depleted T cells, or PBMCs.

Germline-derived CDR1 and CDR2 are KGHSH and LQKENI. The CDR3 loop spans 16 amino acids. V lost 3 bases to trimming and J lost 7 bases; unmatched junction nucleotides: 7. Input material: peripheral blood. The chain has TRBV18 and TRBJ1-6; 9 nucleotides match TRBD1. The receptor was isolated from an elderly woman with acute or convalescent COVID-19. This chain's CDR3 is CASSPRSDRGNSPLHF. The CDR3 DNA reads as TGTGCCAGCTCACCTAGATCGGACAGGGGAAATTCACCCCTCCACTTT.